This TCR beta chain was recorded in a study of T cells after yellow fever vaccination. The wider study: Preparation used SMART-Seq v4 Ultra Low Input for the low-cell-number fractions. Study-wide results and caveats: Sorted repertoires could include abundant contaminating clonotypes from bulk cells. Most primary-vaccination clones reappeared after the booster (about 95% CD4, 88% CD8).

Per the germline V gene, CDR1 is DFQATT and CDR2 is SNEGSKA (reference sequence). This CDR3 spans 14 amino acids. The V and J ends lost 5 bases and 4 bases, in that order; junction bases with no gene match: 4. Template switching by 5'RACE produced TCR cDNA, adding a universal primer site and UMIs. One entry per CDR3 protein results from TCRdb running MiXCR on the 5' RACE reads. The sample shows around 360,000 distinct CDR3 sequences, around a tenth of them seen only once. This clonotype was counted only a few times. Antigen: not known. J is TRBJ2-1 and V is TRBV20-1; TRBD1 matches 11 bases. The sample was PBMCs, taken on the day of the first yellow fever vaccination. The clonotype comes from a man between 18 and 35 years old who received the YFV17D yellow fever vaccine. The CDR3 sequence is CSAGDRGSYNEQFF. The CDR3 DNA is TGCAGTGCTGGGGACAGGGGGAGTTACAATGAGCAGTTCTTC.